The T cell receptor (beta chain) under discussion was sequenced for a study of regulatory T cells in long-lasting Graves disease. The authors built TCR beta libraries using iRepertoire HTBI primers and Arm-PCR of CDR3 regions. TCRdb re-called the multiplex PCR reads with MiXCR, one entry per CDR3 protein. The sample includes over 450,000 distinct CDR3 sequences, about 22% of them seen just once. The time point was: persistent/refractory GD, antithyroid drugs over 5 years with positive TRAb. The TCR library used RNA extracted from PBMCs. Collection of peripheral blood (roughly 9.3 milliliters) was done using EDTA tubes. The CDR3 has 16 amino acids. V was trimmed by 0 bases and J by 2 bases, leaving 10 bases between them. The V gene's germline CDR1 is MNHEY and CDR2 SVGAGI. This clonotype was detected ten times or more. Antigen unknown. Study-level points and caveats: The persistent group shared 2,500 to 3,000 public clonotypes, more than the approximately 890 shared by new patients. For persistent Graves' patients, TCR diversity was lower than for newly diagnosed ones. It was peripheral blood alone, not thyroid tissue, that was studied.

V gene TRBV6-5 combines with J gene TRBJ2-2; TRBD2 is a possible D gene (6 bases). Here the sequenced sample was peripheral blood mononuclear cells (PBMCs), taken when the disease was refractory, from a patient treated with antithyroid drugs. This TCR derives from a female donor with Graves disease. The DNA for the CDR3 is TGTGCCAGCAGTTACTCCGAGGCGGGAAACACCGGGGAGCTGTTTTTT. Its protein product is CASSYSEAGNTGELFF.